This T cell receptor (beta chain) comes out of a study of T cell responses to AZD1222 COVID-19 vaccine. Study results and limitations: Vaccine-associated CD4 TCRs spanned spike, dominant at 160-218 and 743-854.

The ends were cut back, 3 bases at V and 4 bases at J, with 11 bases in the middle. The CDR3 has 15 amino acids. Germline V gene data show CDR1 as SGDLS and CDR2 as YYNGEE. Profiled with immunoSEQ multiplex PCR; TCRdb holds only in-frame clones, not every one. The table has some 200,000 clones, around 89% seen once. On this clone itself: What it binds is unknown.

This sequence originates from an adult who received the AZD1222 COVID-19 vaccine. The chain couples TRBV9 to TRBJ1-6; possible D gene TRBD1, 6 bases. The sequencing here drew on peripheral blood, taken 28 days after the second AZD1222 dose. The CDR3 bases are TGTGCCAGCAGCGAGAGGGGGTCATATAATTCACCCCTCCACTTT. This gives the protein CASSERGSYNSPLHF.